This is a list of T cell receptor beta chains from one sample in a study of beta chain features in type 1 diabetes. Measured with immunoSEQ multiplex PCR; TCRdb has only the in-frame clones, and not every one. The table lists 400,000 or so clones, roughly a tenth of them singletons. Sequencing was performed on central memory CD4+ T cells from blood. The source of these receptors is a man in his thirties or forties with type 1 diabetes. The CDR3 runs from the conserved cysteine through the conserved F or W. A D gene is named only where the DNA matches it firmly. For some rows the clone size is stated as once, few or many, or as a class when expanded; others skip it.

clone_size	v_call	d_call	j_call	cdr3_aa	cdr3_nt
few	TRBV6-1	TRBD1	TRBJ1-1	CASSEPGQGMSF	TGTGCCAGCAGTGAACCGGGACAGGGAATGTCATTT
few	TRBV28	-	TRBJ2-1	CASSLQYSYNEQFF	TGTGCCAGCAGTTTACAGTACTCCTACAATGAGCAGTTCTTC
-	TRBV6-1	-	TRBJ2-1	CASSDGVFSSYNEQFF	TGTGCCAGCAGTGACGGTGTCTTTAGCTCCTACAATGAGCAGTTCTTC
-	TRBV2	TRBD1	TRBJ1-1	CASSPMGTDSEAFF	TGTGCCAGCAGTCCCATGGGGACAGACTCTGAAGCTTTCTTT
many	TRBV27	TRBD2	TRBJ2-5	CASSSTQWEGRETQYF	TGTGCCAGCAGTTCCACCCAGTGGGAGGGGAGGGAGACCCAGTACTTC
few	TRBV7-2	-	TRBJ1-5	CASSPHNGQPQHF	TGTGCCAGCAGCCCCCACAACGGTCAGCCCCAGCATTTT
few	TRBV27	TRBD2	TRBJ2-1	CASRRGWYAGLAHNEQFF	TGTGCCAGCAGGAGAGGGTGGTATGCGGGACTAGCCCACAATGAGCAGTTCTTC
-	TRBV18	-	TRBJ1-2	CASSPLNDLGDNGYTF	TGTGCCAGCTCACCACTGAACGACCTAGGGGACAATGGCTACACCTTC
-	TRBV9	-	TRBJ1-1	CASSVETRGTEAFF	TGTGCCAGCAGCGTAGAAACCAGGGGAACTGAAGCTTTCTTT
few	TRBV6-5	TRBD2	TRBJ2-7	CASSRSGLARDEQYF	TGTGCCAGCAGCCGATCCGGACTAGCGCGCGACGAGCAGTACTTC
-	TRBV29-1	TRBD1	TRBJ2-1	CSVEGTGGASASVDEQFF	TGCAGCGTCGAAGGGACAGGGGGCGCTAGCGCGAGCGTCGATGAGCAGTTCTTC
many	TRBV7-3	TRBD1	TRBJ2-1	CASSLSGTGMDEQFF	TGTGCCAGCAGCTTATCCGGGACAGGGATGGATGAGCAGTTCTTC
-	TRBV14	-	TRBJ2-3	CASSQFRESQYF	TGTGCCAGCAGCCAATTCAGGGAGTCACAGTATTTT
-	TRBV4-3	-	TRBJ1-3	CASSQQSGNTIYF	TGCGCCAGCAGCCAACAGTCTGGAAACACCATATATTTT
few	TRBV7-2	TRBD1	TRBJ1-2	CASSLGARGRNYGYTF	TGTGCCAGCAGCTTAGGGGCAAGGGGGCGAAACTATGGCTACACCTTC
few	TRBV19	-	TRBJ2-3	CASSKYSGASTDTQYF	TGTGCCAGTAGTAAATATAGCGGAGCAAGCACAGATACGCAGTATTTT
few	TRBV29-1	-	TRBJ2-5	CSVTEGRETQYF	TGCAGCGTTACAGAAGGCCGAGAGACCCAGTACTTC
many	TRBV7-9	-	TRBJ1-1	CASSFVGSTEAFF	TGTGCCAGCAGCTTCGTCGGAAGTACTGAAGCTTTCTTT
-	TRBV2	-	TRBJ2-7	CASRSNGYQYF	TGTGCCAGCAGATCAAACGGGTACCAGTACTTC
few	TRBV11-2	-	TRBJ2-2	CASSLNAGKEELFF	TGTGCCAGCAGCTTAAATGCGGGAAAGGAGGAGCTGTTTTTT